This T cell receptor beta chain was identified during a study of blood T cell repertoires in COVID-19. Turning to the study itself: Samples came from the United States, Italy and Spain, spanning acute and convalescent COVID-19. Nucleic acid was either cDNA or gDNA, and it came from T cells, B-cell-depleted T cells, or PBMCs.

The V gene's germline CDR1 is SGHTA and CDR2 FQGTGA. J was trimmed by 6 bases and V by 3 bases; bases with no gene match: 11. The CDR3 consists of 16 residues. Original methodology: From reference gene primer amplification, estimates of nucleated cell counts were derived. The protocol was immunoSEQ multiplex PCR, while the TCRdb copy is restricted to in-frame clones and leaves out a portion. V and J calls and clone size are given by that table; D and trimming were obtained from the DNA. This sample carries around 59,000 clones, 75% to 90% of them seen once, and the ten largest clones take more than 1.2%.

The TCR originated in a man aged 55 to 69 with acute or convalescent COVID-19. The V and J genes are TRBV7-3 and TRBJ2-1, with TRBD2 matching 7 bases. Sequencing was carried out using peripheral blood. CDR3 sequence: CASSFRAGPGGNEQFF. In nucleotides, the CDR3 is TGTGCCAGCAGCTTTCGAGCCGGGCCGGGGGGCAATGAGCAGTTCTTC.